This entry lists 15 T cell receptor beta chains sequenced from one sample in a study of shared clonotypes between healthy human individuals. Profiled with immunoSEQ multiplex PCR; TCRdb holds only in-frame clones, not every one. The table lists around 2.5 million clones, approximately 93% of them singletons. The sequencing input was naive CD4+ T cells from PBMCs. Subset meaning: CD45RA+ positively selected. The receptors originated from a man between 18 and 35 years old in good health. Some clones in this sample may be carry-over from other donors' samples.

The chain joins TRBV5-6 to TRBJ1-4, with 9 bases fitting TRBD1. Germline loops: CDR1 SGHDT, CDR2 YYEEEE. The length of the CDR3 is 15 residues. V shed 1 base and J 5 bases; nucleotides not matched to a gene: 3. The CDR3 bases are TGTGCCAGCAGCTTGACAGGGGGCCAGAATGAAAAACTGTTTTTT. This sequence encodes CASSLTGGQNEKLFF.

The gene calls are TRBV5-1 and TRBJ1-2; tentative D call: TRBD1 (6 bases). The CDR3 is 13 residues long. V lost 2 bases and J 8 bases, leaving 13 bases between the germline ends. The germline V gene encodes CDR1 SGHRS and CDR2 YFSETQ. CDR3 residues: CASSFPGGQGYTF. The CDR3 DNA reads as TGCGCCAGCAGCTTCCCCGGGGGGCAAGGCTACACCTTC. Filled out from reference TRBV5-1 and TRBJ1-2, the complete variable domain reads KAGVTQTPRYLIKTRGQQVTLSCSPISGHRSVSWYQQTPGQGLQFLFEYFSETQRNKGNFPGRFSGRQFSNSRSEMNVSTLELGDSALYLCASSFPGGQGYTFGSGTRLTVV.

The chain links TRBV6-1 to TRBJ2-2; D is unclear. The CDR3 is made up of 14 amino acids. Germline loops: CDR1 MNHNS, CDR2 SASEGT. V lost 4 bases and J 1 base, leaving 7 bases between the germline ends. In DNA, the CDR3 is TGTGCCAGCAGTGTACCCGGGAACACCGGGGAGCTGTTTTTT. Amino acids: CASSVPGNTGELFF.

As for this clone: Other DNA sequences in the sample encode the same CDR3. The chain has TRBV7-9 and TRBJ2-4; possible D gene TRBD1, 5 bases. The CDR3 consists of 13 residues. Per the germline V gene, CDR1 is SEHNR and CDR2 is FQNEAQ (reference sequence). V lost 11 bases and J 0 bases, leaving 11 bases between the germline ends. This chain's CDR3 is CASVGVAKNIQYF. Here the CDR3 DNA reads TGTGCCTCCGTAGGGGTAGCCAAAAACATTCAGTACTTC.

The CDR3 DNA is TGTGCCAGCAGGCCCGGGACAGTTGTCTACGAGCAGTACTTC. Its protein is CASRPGTVVYEQYF. The rearrangement uses TRBV6-6 and TRBJ2-7, with TRBD1 matching 7 bases. Germline V lookup: CDR1 MNHNY, CDR2 SVGAGI (reference sequence). The CDR3 is 14 residues long. The ends lost 6 bases at V and 3 bases at J; junction bases unmatched: 8.

The chain carries TRBV6-6 and TRBJ1-3; D remains unclear. Trimming removed 6 bases at V and 1 base at J, with 10 bases between. CDR3 length equals 14 residues. The germline CDR1 and CDR2 sequences are MNHNY and SVGAGI (reference sequence). CDR3 residues: CASRPQISGNTIYF. The CDR3 DNA sequence: TGTGCCAGCAGACCACAGATATCTGGAAACACCATATATTTT.

Details on this clone: This sample also contains other DNA sequences that code for the same CDR3. The V gene is TRBV5-1, the J gene TRBJ2-2, with D tentatively TRBD2 (5 bases). V dropped 4 bases and J dropped 4 bases, with 8 bases sitting between them. From germline, CDR1 is SGHRS and CDR2 YFSETQ. This CDR3 has 13 amino acids. The CDR3 bases are TGCGCCAGCAGCCTCGGGGTCACCGGGGAGCTGTTTTTT. This sequence encodes CASSLGVTGELFF.

This sequence joins TRBV10-3 and TRBJ1-6; possible D gene TRBD1, 5 bases. Germline V gives CDR1 ENHRY, CDR2 SYGVKD. This CDR3 spans 15 amino acids. The V and J ends lost 8 bases and 5 bases respectively, with 16 bases between them. The CDR3 here is CAISVGEANNSPLHF. The CDR3 coding sequence is TGTGCCATCTCGGTGGGGGAAGCCAATAATTCACCCCTCCACTTT.

The chain combines TRBV29-1 with TRBJ1-1; possible D gene TRBD1, 6 bases. Germline V gene sequence: CDR1 SQVTM, CDR2 ANQGSEA. CDR3 size: 13 residues. V was pared by 6 bases and J by 2 bases, with 13 bases between. The CDR3 DNA sequence: TGCAGCGTATGGGGGGGGCCCAACACTGAAGCTTTCTTT. Protein: CSVWGGPNTEAFF.

The gene calls are TRBV5-1 and TRBJ1-2, with D uncertain. The CDR3 consists of 15 residues. With 0 bases removed from V and 6 bases from J, the gap between germline ends came to 15 bases. Germline CDR1 reads SGHRS; CDR2 reads YFSETQ. For the CDR3, the DNA is TGCGCCAGCAGCTTGGAGGTTGGGAGTTCGGATGGCTACACCTTC. It is translated as CASSLEVGSSDGYTF.

V and J are TRBV6-5 and TRBJ1-1, with D tentatively TRBD1 (5 bases). V lost 2 bases and J lost 6, with 16 bases in between. CDR1 and CDR2 (germline): MNHEY, SVGAGI. The CDR3 totals 15 residues. CDR3 in DNA: TGTGCCAGCAGTTACCGAATAACGGGACTTGCTGAAGCTTTCTTT. It specifies CASSYRITGLAEAFF.

The J gene is TRBJ2-6, the V gene TRBV9; D is perhaps TRBD2 (5 bases). The CDR3 sequence is 16 residues long. From germline, CDR1 is SGDLS and CDR2 YYNGEE. Trimming cost V 4 bases and J 4 bases, with 15 bases left between them. The CDR3 reads CASSPKTTTGANVLTF. The CDR3, as DNA: TGTGCCAGCAGCCCCAAGACTACGACAGGGGCCAACGTCCTGACTTTC.

To note about this clone: Other DNA sequences in the sample encode the same CDR3. This chain connects TRBV5-1 to TRBJ2-2; D may be TRBD1 or TRBD2 (5 bases each). Germline V gene data show CDR1 as SGHRS and CDR2 as YFSETQ. V lost 4 bases, J lost 1 base, and 11 bases lay in between. This CDR3 contains 15 residues. CDR3 region: CASSTGTVNTGELFF. The CDR3 nucleotides are TGCGCCAGCAGCACCGGGACGGTGAACACCGGGGAGCTGTTTTTT.

The CDR3 is CASRWSRSPGNTIYF. In DNA, the CDR3 is TGTGCCAGCAGATGGAGCCGCTCTCCTGGAAACACCATATATTTT. The rearrangement uses TRBV6-1 and TRBJ1-3, with D uncertain. V was cut by 6 bases and J by 2 bases, with 14 bases left in between. CDR3 length: 15 residues. The germline CDR1 and CDR2 sequences are MNHNS and SASEGT.

The chain combines TRBV18 with TRBJ2-5; no definite D call. The end of the DNA aligns better with TRBJ2-7, so the J call may be wrong. CDR3 length equals 14 residues. In germline, CDR1 is KGHSH, CDR2 LQKENI. The DNA of the CDR3 is TGTGCCAGCTCCCCCGTGGGTAGCTCCTACGAGCAGTACTTC. It translates to CASSPVGSSYEQYF.